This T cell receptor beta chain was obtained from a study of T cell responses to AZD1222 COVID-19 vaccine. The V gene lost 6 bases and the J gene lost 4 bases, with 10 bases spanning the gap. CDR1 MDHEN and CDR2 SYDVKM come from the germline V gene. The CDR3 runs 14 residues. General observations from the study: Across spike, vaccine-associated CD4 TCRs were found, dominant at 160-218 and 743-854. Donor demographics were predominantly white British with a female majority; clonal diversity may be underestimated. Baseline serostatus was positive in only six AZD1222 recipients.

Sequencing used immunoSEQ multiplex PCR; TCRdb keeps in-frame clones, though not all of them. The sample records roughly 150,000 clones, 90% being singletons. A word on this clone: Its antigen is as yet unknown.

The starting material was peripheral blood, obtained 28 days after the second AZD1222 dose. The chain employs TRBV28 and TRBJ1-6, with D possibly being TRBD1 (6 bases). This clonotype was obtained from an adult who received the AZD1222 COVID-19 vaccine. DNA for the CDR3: TGTGCCAGCAGGAGGGGGGATTATAATTCACCCCTCCACTTT. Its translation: CASRRGDYNSPLHF.